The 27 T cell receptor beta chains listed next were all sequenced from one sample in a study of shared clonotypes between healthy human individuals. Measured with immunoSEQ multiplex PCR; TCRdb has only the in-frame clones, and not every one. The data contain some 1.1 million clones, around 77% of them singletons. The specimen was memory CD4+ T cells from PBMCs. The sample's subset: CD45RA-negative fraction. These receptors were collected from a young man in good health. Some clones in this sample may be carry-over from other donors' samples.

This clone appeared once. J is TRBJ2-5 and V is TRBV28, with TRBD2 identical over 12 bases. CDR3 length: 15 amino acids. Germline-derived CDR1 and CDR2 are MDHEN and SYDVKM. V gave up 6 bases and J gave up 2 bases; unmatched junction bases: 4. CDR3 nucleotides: TGTGCCAGCAGGATGACTAGCGGGGGACAAGAGACCCAGTACTTC. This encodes CASRMTSGGQETQYF. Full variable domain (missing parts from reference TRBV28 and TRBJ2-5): DVKVTQSSRYLVKRTGEKVFLECVQDMDHENMFWYRQDPGLGLRLIYFSYDVKMKEKGDIPEGYSVSREKKERFSLILESASTNQTSMYLCASRMTSGGQETQYFGPGTRLLVL.

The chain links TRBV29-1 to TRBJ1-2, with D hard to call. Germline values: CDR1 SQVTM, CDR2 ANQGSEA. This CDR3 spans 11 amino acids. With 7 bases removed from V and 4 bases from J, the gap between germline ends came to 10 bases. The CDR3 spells CSALQSYGYTF. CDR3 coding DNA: TGCAGCGCCTTACAGTCCTATGGCTACACCTTC.

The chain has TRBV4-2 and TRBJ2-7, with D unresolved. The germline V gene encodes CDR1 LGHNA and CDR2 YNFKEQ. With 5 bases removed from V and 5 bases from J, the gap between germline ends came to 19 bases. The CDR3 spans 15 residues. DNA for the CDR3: TGTGCCAGCAGCACACTGGTCGCCGCCGAGGACGAGCAGTACTTC. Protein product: CASSTLVAAEDEQYF.

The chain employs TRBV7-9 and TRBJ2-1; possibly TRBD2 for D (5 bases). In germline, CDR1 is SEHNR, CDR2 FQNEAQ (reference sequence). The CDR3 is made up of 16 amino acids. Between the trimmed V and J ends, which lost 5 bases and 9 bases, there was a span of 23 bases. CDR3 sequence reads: CASSLPSASPGGEQFF. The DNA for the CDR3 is TGTGCCAGCAGCCTCCCGTCGGCCTCTCCCGGAGGTGAGCAGTTCTTC.

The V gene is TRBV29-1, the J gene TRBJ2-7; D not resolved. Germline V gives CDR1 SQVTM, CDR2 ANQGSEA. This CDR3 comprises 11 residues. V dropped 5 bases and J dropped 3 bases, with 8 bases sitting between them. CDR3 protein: CSVIYGYEQYF. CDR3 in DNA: TGCAGCGTTATCTACGGCTACGAGCAGTACTTC.

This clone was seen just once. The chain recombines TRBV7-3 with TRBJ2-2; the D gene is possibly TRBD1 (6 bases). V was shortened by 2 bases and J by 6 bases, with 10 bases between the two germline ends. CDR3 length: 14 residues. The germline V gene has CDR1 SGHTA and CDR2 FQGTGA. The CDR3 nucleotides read TGTGCCAGCAGCTTACGAGGGGGACCCGGGGAGCTGTTTTTT. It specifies CASSLRGGPGELFF. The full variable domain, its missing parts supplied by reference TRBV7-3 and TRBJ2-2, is GAGVSQTPSNKVTEKGKYVELRCDPISGHTALYWYRQSLGQGPEFLIYFQGTGAADDSGLPNDRFFAVRPEGSVSTLKIQRTERGDSAVYLCASSLRGGPGELFFGEGSRLTVL.

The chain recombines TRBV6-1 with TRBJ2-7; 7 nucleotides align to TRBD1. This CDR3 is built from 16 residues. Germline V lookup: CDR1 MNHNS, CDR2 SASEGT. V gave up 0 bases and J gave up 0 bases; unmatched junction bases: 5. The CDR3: CASSEARGPLSYEQYF. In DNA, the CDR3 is TGTGCCAGCAGTGAAGCGAGGGGGCCTCTCTCCTACGAGCAGTACTTC.

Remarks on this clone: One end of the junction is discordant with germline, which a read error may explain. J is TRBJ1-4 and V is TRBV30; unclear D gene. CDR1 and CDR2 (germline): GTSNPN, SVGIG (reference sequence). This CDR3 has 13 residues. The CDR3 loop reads CAWSKGINEKLFF. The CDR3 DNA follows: TGCGCCTGGAGTAAAGGGATTAATGAAAAACTGTTTTTT.

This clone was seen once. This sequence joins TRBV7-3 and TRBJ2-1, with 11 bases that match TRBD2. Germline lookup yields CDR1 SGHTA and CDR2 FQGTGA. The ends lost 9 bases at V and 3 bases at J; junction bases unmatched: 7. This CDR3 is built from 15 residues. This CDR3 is CASGVGLAGYNEQFF. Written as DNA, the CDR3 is TGTGCCAGTGGGGTTGGACTAGCGGGCTACAATGAGCAGTTCTTC.

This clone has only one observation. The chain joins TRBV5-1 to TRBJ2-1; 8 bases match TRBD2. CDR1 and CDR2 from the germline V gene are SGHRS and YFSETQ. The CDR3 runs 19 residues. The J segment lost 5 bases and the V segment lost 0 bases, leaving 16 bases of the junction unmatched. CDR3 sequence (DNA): TGCGCCAGCAGCTTGGAGGTGGGGTCCGGCGGGAGGTTGAACAATGAGCAGTTCTTC. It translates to CASSLEVGSGGRLNNEQFF. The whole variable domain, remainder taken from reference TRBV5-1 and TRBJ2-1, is KAGVTQTPRYLIKTRGQQVTLSCSPISGHRSVSWYQQTPGQGLQFLFEYFSETQRNKGNFPGRFSGRQFSNSRSEMNVSTLELGDSALYLCASSLEVGSGGRLNNEQFFGPGTRLTVL.

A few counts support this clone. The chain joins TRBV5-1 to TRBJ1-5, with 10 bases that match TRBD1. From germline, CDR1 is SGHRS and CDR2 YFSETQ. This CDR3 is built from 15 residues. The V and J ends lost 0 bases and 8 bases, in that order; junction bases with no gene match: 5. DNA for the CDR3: TGCGCCAGCAGCTTGGCCGGGACAGGGGAGGAGCCCCAGCATTTT. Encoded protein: CASSLAGTGEEPQHF.

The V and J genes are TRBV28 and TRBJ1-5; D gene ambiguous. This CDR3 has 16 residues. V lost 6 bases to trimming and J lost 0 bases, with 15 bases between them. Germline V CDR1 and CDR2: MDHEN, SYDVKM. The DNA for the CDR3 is TGTGCCAGCAGCAGGCTCGCCGGTTATAGCAATCAGCCCCAGCATTTT. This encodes CASSRLAGYSNQPQHF.

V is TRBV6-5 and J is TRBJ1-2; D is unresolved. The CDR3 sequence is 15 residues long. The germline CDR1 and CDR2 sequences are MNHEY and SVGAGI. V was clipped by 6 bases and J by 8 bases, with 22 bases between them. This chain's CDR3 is CASSTRWTDGLGYTF. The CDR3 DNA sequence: TGTGCCAGCAGCACCCGATGGACGGACGGTCTCGGCTACACCTTC.

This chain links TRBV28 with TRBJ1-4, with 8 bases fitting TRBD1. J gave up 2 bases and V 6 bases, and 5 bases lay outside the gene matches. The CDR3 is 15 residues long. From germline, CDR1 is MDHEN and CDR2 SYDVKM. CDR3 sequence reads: CASRGDRSTNEKLFF. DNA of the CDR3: TGTGCCAGCAGGGGGGACAGGAGTACTAATGAAAAACTGTTTTTT.

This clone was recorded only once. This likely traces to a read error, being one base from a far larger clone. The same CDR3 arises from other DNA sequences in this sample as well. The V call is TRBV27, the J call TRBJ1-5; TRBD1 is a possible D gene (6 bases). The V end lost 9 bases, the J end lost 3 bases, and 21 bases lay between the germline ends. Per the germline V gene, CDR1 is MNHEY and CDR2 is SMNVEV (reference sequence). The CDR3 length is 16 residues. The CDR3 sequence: CASSAFSTGFNQPQHF. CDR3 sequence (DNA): TGTGCCAGTAGTGCTTTTAGCACAGGGTTCAATCAGCCCCAGCATTTT.

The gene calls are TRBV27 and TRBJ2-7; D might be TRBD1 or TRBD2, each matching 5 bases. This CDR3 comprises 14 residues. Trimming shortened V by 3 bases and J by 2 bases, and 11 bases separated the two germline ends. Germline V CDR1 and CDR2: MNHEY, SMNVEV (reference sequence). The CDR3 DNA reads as TGTGCCAGCAGTTTTAGGGACGCTGCCTACGAGCAGTACTTC. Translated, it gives CASSFRDAAYEQYF.

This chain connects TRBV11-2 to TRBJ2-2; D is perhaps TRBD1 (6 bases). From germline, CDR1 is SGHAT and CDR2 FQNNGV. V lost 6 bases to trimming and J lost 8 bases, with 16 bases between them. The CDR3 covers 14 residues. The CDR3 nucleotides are TGTGCCAGCAGAATTATCAGGGGAAATGGGGAGCTGTTTTTT. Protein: CASRIIRGNGELFF.

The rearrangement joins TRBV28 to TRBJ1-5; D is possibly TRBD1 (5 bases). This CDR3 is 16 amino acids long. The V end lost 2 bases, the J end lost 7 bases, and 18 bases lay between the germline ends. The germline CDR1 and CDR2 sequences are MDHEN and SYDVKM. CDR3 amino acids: CASSLTHLGGYQPQHF. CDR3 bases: TGTGCCAGCAGTTTAACTCACCTCGGGGGGTACCAGCCCCAGCATTTT.

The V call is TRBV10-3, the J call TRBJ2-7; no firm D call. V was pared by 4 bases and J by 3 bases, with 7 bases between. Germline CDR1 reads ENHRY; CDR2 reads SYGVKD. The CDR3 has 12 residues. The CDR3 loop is CAISASDYEQYF. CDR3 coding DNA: TGTGCCATCAGTGCATCCGACTACGAGCAGTACTTC.

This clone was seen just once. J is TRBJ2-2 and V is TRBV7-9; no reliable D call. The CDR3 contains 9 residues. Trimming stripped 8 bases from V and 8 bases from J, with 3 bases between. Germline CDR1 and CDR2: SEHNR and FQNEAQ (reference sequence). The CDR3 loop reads CASPGELFF. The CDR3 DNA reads TGTGCCAGCCCTGGGGAGCTGTTTTTT.

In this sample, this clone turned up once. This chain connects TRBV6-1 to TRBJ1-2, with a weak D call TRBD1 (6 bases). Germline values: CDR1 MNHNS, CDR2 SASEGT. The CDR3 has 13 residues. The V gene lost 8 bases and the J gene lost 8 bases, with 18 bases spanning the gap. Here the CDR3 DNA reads TGTGCCAGCTCAGAGGGGGTTTGGGGCGGCTACACCTTC. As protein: CASSEGVWGGYTF.

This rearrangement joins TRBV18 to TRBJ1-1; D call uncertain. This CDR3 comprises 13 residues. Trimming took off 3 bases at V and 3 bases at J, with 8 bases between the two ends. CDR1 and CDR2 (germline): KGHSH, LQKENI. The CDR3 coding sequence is TGTGCCAGCTCACCTGGTATAGACACTGAAGCTTTCTTT. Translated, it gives CASSPGIDTEAFF.

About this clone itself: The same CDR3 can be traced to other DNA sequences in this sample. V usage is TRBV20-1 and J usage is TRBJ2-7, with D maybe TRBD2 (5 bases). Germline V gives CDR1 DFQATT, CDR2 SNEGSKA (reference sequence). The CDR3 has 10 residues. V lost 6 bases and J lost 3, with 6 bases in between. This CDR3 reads CSAGDYEQYF. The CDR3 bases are TGCAGTGCGGGAGACTACGAGCAGTACTTC.

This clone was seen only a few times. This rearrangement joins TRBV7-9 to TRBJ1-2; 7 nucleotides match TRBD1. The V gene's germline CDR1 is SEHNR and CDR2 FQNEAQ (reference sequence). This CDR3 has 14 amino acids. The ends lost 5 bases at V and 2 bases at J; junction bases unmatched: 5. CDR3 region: CASSTGTENYGYTF. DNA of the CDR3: TGTGCCAGCAGCACCGGGACAGAAAACTATGGCTACACCTTC.

Here the CDR3 DNA reads TGTGCCAGCAGCTTTCCCGGGGCGGGCCCGGGAGAGCAGTACTTC. Its protein is CASSFPGAGPGEQYF. The chain is built from TRBV5-6 and TRBJ2-7; D may be TRBD1 or TRBD2 (5 bases each). Germline values: CDR1 SGHDT, CDR2 YYEEEE. Trimming stripped 2 bases from V and 7 bases from J, with 19 bases between. CDR3 length: 15 residues.

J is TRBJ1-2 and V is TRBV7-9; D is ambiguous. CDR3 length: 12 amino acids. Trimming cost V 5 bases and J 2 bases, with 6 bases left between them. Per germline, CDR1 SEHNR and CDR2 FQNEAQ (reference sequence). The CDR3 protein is CASSPQNYGYTF. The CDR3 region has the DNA TGTGCCAGCAGCCCCCAGAACTATGGCTACACCTTC.

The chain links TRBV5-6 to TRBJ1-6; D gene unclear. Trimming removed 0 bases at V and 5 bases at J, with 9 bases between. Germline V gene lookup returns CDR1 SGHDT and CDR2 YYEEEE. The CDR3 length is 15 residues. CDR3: CASSLDWTDNSPLHF. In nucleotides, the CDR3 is TGTGCCAGCAGCTTGGACTGGACGGATAATTCACCCCTCCACTTT.